This T cell receptor (beta chain) was recovered during a study of graft-versus-host responses after intestinal transplantation. Study overall: In this cohort, recipients had multivisceral, liver-intestinal, or isolated intestinal transplants.

CDR3 length equals 14 residues. V shed 2 bases and J shed 7 bases, with 12 bases lying between them. CDR1 and CDR2 from the germline V gene are MGHRA and YSYEKL. Assay used: immunoSEQ multiplex PCR; TCRdb lists only in-frame clones, some missing. Of under 50,000 clones in the sample, over 90% were seen once. The chain uses TRBV4-1 and TRBJ1-5; weak D call: TRBD1 (6 bases). The specimen comprised PBMCs, sampled approximately 740 days after intestinal transplantation. This clonotype was obtained from a human patient who received an intestinal transplant, so some T cells may come from the graft donor. DNA of the CDR3: TGCGCCAGCAGCCAAAATCAGGGGAGGCAGCCCCAGCATTTT. It is translated as CASSQNQGRQPQHF.